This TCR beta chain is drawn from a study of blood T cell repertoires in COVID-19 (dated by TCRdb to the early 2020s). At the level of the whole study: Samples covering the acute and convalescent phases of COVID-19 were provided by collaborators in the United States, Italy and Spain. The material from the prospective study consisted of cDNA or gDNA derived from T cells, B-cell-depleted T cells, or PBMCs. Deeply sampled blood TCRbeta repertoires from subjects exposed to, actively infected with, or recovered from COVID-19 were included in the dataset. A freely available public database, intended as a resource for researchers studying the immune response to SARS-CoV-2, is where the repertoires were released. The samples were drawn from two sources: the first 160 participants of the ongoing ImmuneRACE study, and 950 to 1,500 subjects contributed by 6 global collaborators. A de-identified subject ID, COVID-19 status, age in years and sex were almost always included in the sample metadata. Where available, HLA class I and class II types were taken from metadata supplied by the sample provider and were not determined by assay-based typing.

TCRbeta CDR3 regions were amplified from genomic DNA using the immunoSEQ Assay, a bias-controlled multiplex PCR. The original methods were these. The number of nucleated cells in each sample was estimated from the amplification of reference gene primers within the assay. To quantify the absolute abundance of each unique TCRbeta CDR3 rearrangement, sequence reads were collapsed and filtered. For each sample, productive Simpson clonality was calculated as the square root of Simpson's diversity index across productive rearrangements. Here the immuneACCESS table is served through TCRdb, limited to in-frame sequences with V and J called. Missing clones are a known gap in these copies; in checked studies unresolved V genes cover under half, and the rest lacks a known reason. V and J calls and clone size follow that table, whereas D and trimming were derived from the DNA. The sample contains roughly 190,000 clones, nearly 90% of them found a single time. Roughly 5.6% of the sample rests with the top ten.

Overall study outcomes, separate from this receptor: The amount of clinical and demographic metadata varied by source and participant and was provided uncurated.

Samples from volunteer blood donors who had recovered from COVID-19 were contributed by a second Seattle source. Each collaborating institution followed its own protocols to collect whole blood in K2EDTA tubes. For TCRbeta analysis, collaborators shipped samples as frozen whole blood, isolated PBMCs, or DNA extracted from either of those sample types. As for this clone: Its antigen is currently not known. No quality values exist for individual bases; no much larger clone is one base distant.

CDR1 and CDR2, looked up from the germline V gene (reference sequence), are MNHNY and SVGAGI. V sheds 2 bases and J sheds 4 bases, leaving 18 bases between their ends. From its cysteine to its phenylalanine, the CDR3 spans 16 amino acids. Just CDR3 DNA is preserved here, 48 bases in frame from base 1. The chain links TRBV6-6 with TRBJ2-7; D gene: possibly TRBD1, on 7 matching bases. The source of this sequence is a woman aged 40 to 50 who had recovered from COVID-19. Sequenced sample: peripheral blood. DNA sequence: TGTGCCAGCAGTTACAGGGCGGGACAGATAACATACGAGCAGTACTTC. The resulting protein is CASSYRAGQITYEQYF.